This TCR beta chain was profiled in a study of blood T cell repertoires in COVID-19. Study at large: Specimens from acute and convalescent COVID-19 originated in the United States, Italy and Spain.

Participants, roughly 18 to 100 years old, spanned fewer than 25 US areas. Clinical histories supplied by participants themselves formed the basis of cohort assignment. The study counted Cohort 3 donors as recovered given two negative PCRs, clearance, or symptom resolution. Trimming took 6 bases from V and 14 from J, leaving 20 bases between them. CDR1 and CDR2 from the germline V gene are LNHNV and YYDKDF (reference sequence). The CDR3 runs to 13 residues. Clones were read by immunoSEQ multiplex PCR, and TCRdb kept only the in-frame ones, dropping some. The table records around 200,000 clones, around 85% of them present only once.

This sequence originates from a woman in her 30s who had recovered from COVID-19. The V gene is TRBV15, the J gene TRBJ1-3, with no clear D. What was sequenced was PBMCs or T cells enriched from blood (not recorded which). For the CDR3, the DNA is TGTGCCACCAGGAAGCCCACCCAAGTCGTCCTATATTTT. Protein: CATRKPTQVVLYF.